This T cell receptor beta chain was observed in a study of cytomegalovirus exposure and HLA in healthy donors. The PCR used 60 Vbeta and 13 Jbeta primers. The protocol was immunoSEQ multiplex PCR, while the TCRdb copy is restricted to in-frame clones and leaves out a portion. This repertoire comprises about 130,000 clones; its ten largest clones make up about 1.8%. The CDR3 sequence is 15 residues long. CDR1 and CDR2 from the germline V gene are WSHSY and SAAADI. V was clipped by 2 bases and J by 7 bases, with 15 bases between them. For this clone: Its antigen remains unknown.

Findings and caveats of the study: The CMV antigen specificity of a few CMV-associated chains was confirmed through in vitro analysis. Presence/absence analysis assumed near-uniform sequencing depth across donors.

The V and J genes are TRBV10-2 and TRBJ1-5; D gene uncertain. The TCR sequence derives from a man in his late teens or twenties in good health and CMV-seronegative. Source material: PBMCs. DNA for the CDR3: TGCGCCAGCAGTGAGGAGTCTAACGGCAGGCAGCCCCAGCATTTT. Its protein product is CASSEESNGRQPQHF.